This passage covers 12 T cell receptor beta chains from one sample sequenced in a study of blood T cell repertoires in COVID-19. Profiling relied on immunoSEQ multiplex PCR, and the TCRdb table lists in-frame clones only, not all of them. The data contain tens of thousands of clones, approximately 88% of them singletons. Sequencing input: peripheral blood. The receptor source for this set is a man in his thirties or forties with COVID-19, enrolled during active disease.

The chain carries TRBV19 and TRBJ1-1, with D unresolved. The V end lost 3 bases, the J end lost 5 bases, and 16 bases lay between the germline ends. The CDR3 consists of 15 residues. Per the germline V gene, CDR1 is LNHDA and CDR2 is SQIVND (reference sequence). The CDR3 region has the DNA TGTGCCAGTAGTATTGGTGCCCGGGGAGCGACTGAAGCTTTCTTT. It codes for CASSIGARGATEAFF.

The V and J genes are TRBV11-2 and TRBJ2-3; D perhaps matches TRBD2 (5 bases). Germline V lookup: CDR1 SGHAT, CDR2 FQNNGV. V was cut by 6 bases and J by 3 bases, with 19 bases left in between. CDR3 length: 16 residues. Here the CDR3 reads CASSSTSSLFTDTQYF. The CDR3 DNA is TGTGCCAGCAGTTCCACCTCTAGCCTGTTTACAGATACGCAGTATTTT.

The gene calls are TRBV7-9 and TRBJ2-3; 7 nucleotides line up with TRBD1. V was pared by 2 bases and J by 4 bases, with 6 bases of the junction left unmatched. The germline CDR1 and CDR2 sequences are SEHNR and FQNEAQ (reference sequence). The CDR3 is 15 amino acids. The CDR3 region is CASSLRTGHPDTQYF. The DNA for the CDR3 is TGTGCCAGCAGCTTAAGGACAGGCCACCCAGATACGCAGTATTTT.

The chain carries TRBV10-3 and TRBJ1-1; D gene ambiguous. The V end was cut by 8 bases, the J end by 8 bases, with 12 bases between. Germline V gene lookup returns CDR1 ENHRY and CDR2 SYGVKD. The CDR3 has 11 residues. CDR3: CAIRGGLEAFF. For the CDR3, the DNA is TGTGCCATCCGGGGAGGCTTAGAAGCTTTCTTT.

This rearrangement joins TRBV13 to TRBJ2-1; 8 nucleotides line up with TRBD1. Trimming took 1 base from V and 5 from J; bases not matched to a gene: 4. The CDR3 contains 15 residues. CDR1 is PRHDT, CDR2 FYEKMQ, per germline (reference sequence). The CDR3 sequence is CASSLDGQGNNEQFF. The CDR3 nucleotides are TGTGCCAGCAGCTTAGATGGACAGGGAAACAATGAGCAGTTCTTC.

The CDR3 spells CASSLGRWNTEAFF. As DNA, the CDR3 is TGCGCCAGCAGCTTGGGGCGGTGGAACACTGAAGCTTTCTTT. The chain uses TRBV5-1 and TRBJ1-1; D is unresolved. The CDR3 totals 14 residues. V was pared by 0 bases and J by 1 base, with 7 bases between. Germline V gene data show CDR1 as SGHRS and CDR2 as YFSETQ.

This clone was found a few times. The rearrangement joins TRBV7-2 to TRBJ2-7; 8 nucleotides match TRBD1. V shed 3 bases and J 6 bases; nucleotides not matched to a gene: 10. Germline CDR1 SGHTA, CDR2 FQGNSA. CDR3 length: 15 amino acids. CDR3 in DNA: TGTGCCAGCAGCTTTTCCCAGGGGGCCCTCCTCGAGCAGTACTTC. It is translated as CASSFSQGALLEQYF.

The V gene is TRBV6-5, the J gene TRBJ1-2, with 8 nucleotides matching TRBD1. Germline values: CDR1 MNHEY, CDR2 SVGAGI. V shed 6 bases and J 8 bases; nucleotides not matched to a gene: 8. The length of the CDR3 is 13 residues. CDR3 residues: CASSPRTGRGYTF. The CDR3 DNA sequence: TGTGCCAGCAGCCCCCGGACAGGGAGAGGCTACACCTTC.

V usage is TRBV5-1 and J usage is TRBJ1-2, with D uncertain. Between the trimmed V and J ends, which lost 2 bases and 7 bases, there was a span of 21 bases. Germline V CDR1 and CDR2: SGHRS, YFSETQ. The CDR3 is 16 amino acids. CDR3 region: CASSFAASEGFAGYTF. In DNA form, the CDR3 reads TGCGCCAGCAGCTTTGCAGCCTCGGAGGGCTTCGCTGGCTACACCTTC. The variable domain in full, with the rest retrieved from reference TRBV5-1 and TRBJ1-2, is KAGVTQTPRYLIKTRGQQVTLSCSPISGHRSVSWYQQTPGQGLQFLFEYFSETQRNKGNFPGRFSGRQFSNSRSEMNVSTLELGDSALYLCASSFAASEGFAGYTFGSGTRLTVV.

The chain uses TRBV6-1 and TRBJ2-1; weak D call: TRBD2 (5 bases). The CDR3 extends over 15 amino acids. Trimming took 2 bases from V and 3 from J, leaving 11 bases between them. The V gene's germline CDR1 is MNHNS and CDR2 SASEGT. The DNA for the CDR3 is TGTGCCAGCAGTGAAATGGCGGGCCTCTACAATGAGCAGTTCTTC. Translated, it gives CASSEMAGLYNEQFF.

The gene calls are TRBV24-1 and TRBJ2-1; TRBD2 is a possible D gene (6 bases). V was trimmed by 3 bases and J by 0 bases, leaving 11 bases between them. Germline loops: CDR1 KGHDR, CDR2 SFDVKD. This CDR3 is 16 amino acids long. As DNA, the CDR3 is TGTGCCACCAGTGATCCGGGGACTCTCTCCTACAATGAGCAGTTCTTC. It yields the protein CATSDPGTLSYNEQFF.

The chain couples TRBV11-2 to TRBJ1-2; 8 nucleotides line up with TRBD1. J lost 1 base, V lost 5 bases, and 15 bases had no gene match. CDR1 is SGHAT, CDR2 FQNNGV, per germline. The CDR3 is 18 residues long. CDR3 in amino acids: CASSPPVRQGADNYGYTF. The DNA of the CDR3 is TGTGCCAGCAGCCCCCCCGTCCGCCAGGGGGCAGATAACTATGGCTACACCTTC.